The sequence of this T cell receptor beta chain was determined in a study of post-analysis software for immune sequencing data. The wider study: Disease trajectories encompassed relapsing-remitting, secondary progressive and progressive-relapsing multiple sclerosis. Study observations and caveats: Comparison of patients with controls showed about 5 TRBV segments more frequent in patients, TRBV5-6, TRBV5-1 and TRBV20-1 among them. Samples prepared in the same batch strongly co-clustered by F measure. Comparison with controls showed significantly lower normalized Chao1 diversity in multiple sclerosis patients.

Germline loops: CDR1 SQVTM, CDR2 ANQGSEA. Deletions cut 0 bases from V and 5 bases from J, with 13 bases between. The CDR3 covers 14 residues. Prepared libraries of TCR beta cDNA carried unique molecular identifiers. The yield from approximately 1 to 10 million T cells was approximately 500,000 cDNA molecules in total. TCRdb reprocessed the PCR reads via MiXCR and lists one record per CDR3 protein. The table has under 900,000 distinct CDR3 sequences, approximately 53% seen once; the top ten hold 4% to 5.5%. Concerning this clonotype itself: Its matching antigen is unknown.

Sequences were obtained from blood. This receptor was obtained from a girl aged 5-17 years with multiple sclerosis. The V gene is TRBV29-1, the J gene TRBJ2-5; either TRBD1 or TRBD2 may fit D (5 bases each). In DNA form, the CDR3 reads TGCAGCGTTGAAGAGGGGACCCCCAGGGAGACCCAGTACTTC. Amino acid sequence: CSVEEGTPRETQYF.